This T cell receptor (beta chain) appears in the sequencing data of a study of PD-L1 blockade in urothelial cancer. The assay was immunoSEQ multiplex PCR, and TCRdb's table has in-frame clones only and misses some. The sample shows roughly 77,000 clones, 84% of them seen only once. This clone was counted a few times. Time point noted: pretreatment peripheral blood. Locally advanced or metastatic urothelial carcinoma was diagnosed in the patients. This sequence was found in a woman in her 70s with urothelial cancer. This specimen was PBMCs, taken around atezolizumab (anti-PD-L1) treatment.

The CDR3 sequence: CASSFQGQTTNEKLFF. CDR3 bases: TGTGCCAGCAGTTTCCAAGGACAGACAACTAATGAAAAACTGTTTTTT. This chain connects TRBV28 to TRBJ1-4, with a weak D call TRBD1 (6 bases). CDR3 size: 16 residues. The germline V gene encodes CDR1 MDHEN and CDR2 SYDVKM. Trimming took 3 bases from V and 0 from J, leaving 11 bases between them.